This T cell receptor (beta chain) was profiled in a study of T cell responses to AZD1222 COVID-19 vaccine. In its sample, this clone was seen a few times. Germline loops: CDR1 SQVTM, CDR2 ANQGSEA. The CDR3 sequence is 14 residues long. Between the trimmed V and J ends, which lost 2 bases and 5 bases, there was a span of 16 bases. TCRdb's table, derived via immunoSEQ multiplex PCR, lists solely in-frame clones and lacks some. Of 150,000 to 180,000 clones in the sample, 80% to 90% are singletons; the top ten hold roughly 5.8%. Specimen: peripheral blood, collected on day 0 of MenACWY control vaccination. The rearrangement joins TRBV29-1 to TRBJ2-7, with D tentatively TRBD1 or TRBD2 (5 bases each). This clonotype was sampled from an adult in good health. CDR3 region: CSVETRDLGDEQYF. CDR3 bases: TGCAGCGTTGAAACCCGGGACCTTGGCGACGAGCAGTACTTC.